This T cell receptor beta chain is drawn from a study of blood T cell repertoires in COVID-19. Study context: The United States, Italy and Spain provided the acute and convalescent COVID-19 samples. T cells, B-cell-depleted T cells, or PBMCs provided the cDNA or gDNA that served as material.

Profiled with immunoSEQ multiplex PCR; TCRdb holds only in-frame clones, not every one. Altogether some 240,000 clones are present, about 80% being singletons, with the ten largest covering around 3.5%. CDR3 size: 15 residues. The germline gives CDR1 KGHSH, CDR2 LQKENI. V was shortened by 4 bases and J by 1 base, with 11 bases between the two germline ends. Recruitment covered roughly 22 US areas and drew participants whose ages spanned 18 to 89 years. Recovery among Cohort 3 donors was established by two negative PCRs, clearance, or symptom resolution. The chain links TRBV18 to TRBJ1-5; D is perhaps TRBD1 (6 bases). The specimen was PBMCs or T cells enriched from blood (not recorded which). The source of this sequence is a man aged 45-65 years who had recovered from COVID-19. Here the CDR3 DNA reads TGTGCCAGCTCACAGTCAGGGGCGAGCAATCAGCCCCAGCATTTT. It codes for CASSQSGASNQPQHF.